This paragraph covers one T cell receptor beta chain sequence. Sequencing used immunoSEQ multiplex PCR; TCRdb keeps in-frame clones, though not all of them. This table has about 14,000 clones, about 33% appearing once. This entry is derived from a study of graft-versus-host responses after intestinal transplantation. The study, taken as a whole, reports: Peak circulating GvH clone levels were associated with early post-transplant HvG declines. Allografts of one patient group, those with graft-donor T cell macrochimerism, had high graft-versus-host to host-versus-graft clonal ratios.

Co-plating was performed using approximately 200,000 CFSE-labeled responder cells and approximately 200,000 irradiated, violet-dye-labeled stimulator cells. In germline, CDR1 is SGHTA, CDR2 FQGNSA. The CDR3 contains 13 residues. V was trimmed by 4 bases and J by 11 bases, leaving 17 bases between them. Material: alloreactive CD8+ T cells from a mixed lymphocyte reaction culture, obtained before intestinal transplant. The subset is: CFSE-low proliferating T cells sorted from roughly six-day pre-transplant mixed lymphocyte reaction (GvH or HvG direction). This chain uses TRBV7-2 with TRBJ1-1; D uncertain. The TCR was taken from a human patient who received an intestinal transplant. In DNA form, the CDR3 reads TGTGCCAGCAGCTCAACCGGGTTAACCGTGGCTTTCTTT. Its translation is CASSSTGLTVAFF.